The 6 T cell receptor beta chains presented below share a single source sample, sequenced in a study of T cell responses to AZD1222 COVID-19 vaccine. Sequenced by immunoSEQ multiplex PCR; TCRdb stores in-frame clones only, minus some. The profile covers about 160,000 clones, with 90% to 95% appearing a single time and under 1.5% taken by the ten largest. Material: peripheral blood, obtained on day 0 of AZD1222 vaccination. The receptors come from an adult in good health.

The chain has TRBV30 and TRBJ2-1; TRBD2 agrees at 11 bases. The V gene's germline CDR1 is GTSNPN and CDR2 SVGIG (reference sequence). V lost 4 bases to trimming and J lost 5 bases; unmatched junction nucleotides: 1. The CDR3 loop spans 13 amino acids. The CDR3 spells CAWTSGRNNEQFF. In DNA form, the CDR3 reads TGTGCCTGGACTAGCGGGAGGAACAATGAGCAGTTCTTC.

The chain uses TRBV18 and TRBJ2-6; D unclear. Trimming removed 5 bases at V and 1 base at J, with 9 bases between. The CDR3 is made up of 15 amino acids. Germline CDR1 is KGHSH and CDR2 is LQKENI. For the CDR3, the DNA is TGTGCCAGCTCATCCCCCAATTCTGGGGCCAACGTCCTGACTTTC. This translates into CASSSPNSGANVLTF. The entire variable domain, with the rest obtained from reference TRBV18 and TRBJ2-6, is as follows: NAGVMQNPRHLVRRRGQEARLRCSPMKGHSHVYWYRQLPEEGLKFMVYLQKENIIDESGMPKERFSAEFPKEGPSILRIQQVVRGDSAAYFCASSSPNSGANVLTFGAGSRLTVL.

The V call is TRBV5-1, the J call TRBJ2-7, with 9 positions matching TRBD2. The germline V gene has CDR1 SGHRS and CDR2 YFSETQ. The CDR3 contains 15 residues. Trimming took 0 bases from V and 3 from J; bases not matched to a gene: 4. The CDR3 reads CASSLGAGGHYEQYF. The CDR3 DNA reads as TGCGCCAGCAGCTTGGGAGCGGGGGGACACTACGAGCAGTACTTC.

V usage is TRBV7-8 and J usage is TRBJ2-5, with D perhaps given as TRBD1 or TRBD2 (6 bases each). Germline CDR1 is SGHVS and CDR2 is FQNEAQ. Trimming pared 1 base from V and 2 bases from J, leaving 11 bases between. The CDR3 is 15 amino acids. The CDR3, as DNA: TGTGCCAGCAGCTTAGTCCGGGGGCCTCAAGAGACCCAGTACTTC. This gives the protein CASSLVRGPQETQYF.

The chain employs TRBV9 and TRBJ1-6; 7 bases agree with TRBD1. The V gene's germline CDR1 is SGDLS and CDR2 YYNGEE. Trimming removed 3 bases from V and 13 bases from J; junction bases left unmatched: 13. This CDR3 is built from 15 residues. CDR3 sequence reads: CASSGRQGESGPLHF. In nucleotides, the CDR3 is TGTGCCAGCAGCGGAAGACAGGGTGAAAGCGGGCCCCTCCACTTT. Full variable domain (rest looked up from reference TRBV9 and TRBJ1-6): DSGVTQTPKHLITATGQRVTLRCSPRSGDLSVYWYQQSLDQGLQFLIQYYNGEERAKGNILERFSAQQFPDLHSELNLSSLELGDSALYFCASSGRQGESGPLHFGNGTRLTVT.

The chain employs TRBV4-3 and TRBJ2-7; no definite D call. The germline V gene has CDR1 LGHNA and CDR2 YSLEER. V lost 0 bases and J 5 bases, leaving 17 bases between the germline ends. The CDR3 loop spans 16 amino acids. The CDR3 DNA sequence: TGCGCCAGCAGCCAAGAAACTACAGTAGGGCGGCACGAGCAGTACTTC. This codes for CASSQETTVGRHEQYF.